This T cell receptor (beta chain) was recorded in a study of T cell responses to AZD1222 COVID-19 vaccine. General study points: Repertoire collection took place solely once the T cell response had peaked. Just six AZD1222 recipients tested seropositive at baseline. White British people made up most donors, females outnumbered males, and clonal diversity was possibly underestimated.

With 3 bases removed from V and 4 bases from J, the gap between germline ends came to 9 bases. Germline V gene lookup returns CDR1 DFQATT and CDR2 SNEGSKA (reference sequence). The CDR3 spans 12 residues. Pooling was applied to second doses at about 4 or about 12 weeks. Regarding this clone: Its antigen is unknown.

The data were produced by immunoSEQ multiplex PCR, yet TCRdb's version contains in-frame clones alone and is incomplete. Of about 140,000 clones in the sample, about 90% were seen once. The chain joins TRBV20-1 to TRBJ1-2, with D perhaps TRBD1 (5 bases). The sequenced sample was peripheral blood, obtained 28 days after the second AZD1222 dose. The clonotype comes from an adult who received the AZD1222 COVID-19 vaccine. As DNA, the CDR3 is TGCAGTGCTAGTGAGGGGCCCTATGGCTACACCTTC. Residues: CSASEGPYGYTF.